These 12 T cell receptor beta chains were all obtained from the same sample, sequenced in a study of CD8+CD57+ T cells in acquired aplastic anemia. All sequencing subjects had displayed CD8+CD57+ cell expansion on flow cytometry. Genomic DNA served as template for TCR beta VDJ and CDR3 profiling. Using its own MiXCR run on the reads, TCRdb lists one record per CDR3 protein. The data contain 160,000 or so distinct CDR3 sequences, around 75% of them singletons. Sequencing was carried out using sorted CD4+, CD8+, or CD8+CD57+ T cells (not recorded which) from PBMCs. All receptors come from a human donor with aplastic anemia.

V gene TRBV9 combines with J gene TRBJ2-7; D gene ambiguous. The V end lost 0 bases, the J end lost 7 bases, and 11 bases lay between the germline ends. This CDR3 has 13 residues. The germline gives CDR1 SGDLS, CDR2 YYNGEE. Written as DNA, the CDR3 is TGTGCCAGCAGCGTAGTCCAGGTTGGAGAGCAGTACTTC. Protein product: CASSVVQVGEQYF.

The table lists this clonotype with a few counts. V gene TRBV20-1 combines with J gene TRBJ2-3, with TRBD2 matching over 11 bases. The V gene end was trimmed by 1 base and the J gene end by 1 base; junction bases not matched to a gene: 4. Germline loops: CDR1 DFQATT, CDR2 SNEGSKA (reference sequence). The CDR3 extends over 16 amino acids. CDR3 protein: CSARGSGREGTDTQYF. CDR3 coding DNA: TGCAGTGCTAGAGGTAGCGGGAGGGAGGGCACAGATACGCAGTATTTT.

The chain has TRBV15 and TRBJ2-1; D remains unclear. This CDR3 comprises 13 residues. Germline V gene data show CDR1 as LNHNV and CDR2 as YYDKDF (reference sequence). V lost 0 bases and J lost 15, with 15 bases in between. Here the CDR3 DNA reads TGTGCCACCAGCAGAGATTTCCTCGGGTGGGCGTTCTTC. Protein: CATSRDFLGWAFF. The complete variable domain, with remaining parts taken from reference TRBV15 and TRBJ2-1, reads DAMVIQNPRYQVTQFGKPVTLSCSQTLNHNVMYWYQQKSSQAPKLLFHYYDKDFNNEADTPDNFQSRRPNTSFCFLDIRSPGLGDTAMYLCATSRDFLGWAFFGPGTRLTVL.

The J gene is TRBJ2-5, the V gene TRBV7-2, with D maybe TRBD1 (5 bases). Germline CDR1 reads SGHTA; CDR2 reads FQGNSA. CDR3 length: 13 residues. The V and J ends lost 3 bases and 5 bases respectively, with 10 bases between them. CDR3 nucleotide sequence: TGTGCCAGCAGCTTCCAGACAGTCGAGACCCAGTACTTC. Its translation is CASSFQTVETQYF. Filled out from reference TRBV7-2 and TRBJ2-5, the complete variable domain reads GAGVSQSPSNKVTEKGKDVELRCDPISGHTALYWYRQSLGQGLEFLIYFQGNSAPDKSGLPSDRFSAERTGGSVSTLTIQRTQQEDSAVYLCASSFQTVETQYFGPGTRLLVL.

V and J are TRBV9 and TRBJ1-1; no definite D call. The CDR3 is 12 amino acids. Trimming pared 3 bases from V and 3 bases from J, leaving 6 bases between. The V gene's germline CDR1 is SGDLS and CDR2 YYNGEE. CDR3 sequence reads: CASSARDTEAFF. The CDR3, as DNA: TGTGCCAGCAGCGCCCGGGACACTGAAGCTTTCTTT.

The V and J genes are TRBV29-1 and TRBJ2-7, with D possibly TRBD2 on 5 matching bases. V gave up 4 bases and J gave up 0 bases, with 10 bases separating them. The germline CDR1 and CDR2 sequences are SQVTM and ANQGSEA. This CDR3 contains 13 residues. The CDR3 loop reads CSVGSGSSYEQYF. CDR3 DNA sequence: TGCAGCGTTGGTTCGGGGAGCTCCTACGAGCAGTACTTC.

The V and J genes are TRBV7-9 and TRBJ2-5; TRBD2 agrees at 8 bases. Unmatched junction bases numbered 7, after V lost 6 bases and J lost 4 bases. Germline assignment: CDR1 SEHNR and CDR2 FQNEAQ (reference sequence). CDR3 size: 14 residues. This CDR3 is CASSFSGSTETQYF. The CDR3 DNA sequence: TGTGCCAGCAGTTTCAGCGGGAGTACAGAGACCCAGTACTTC.

This chain links TRBV13 with TRBJ1-4, with a possible D match to TRBD1 (6 bases). V was trimmed by 1 base and J by 7 bases, leaving 10 bases between them. The CDR3 is made up of 14 amino acids. Germline-derived CDR1 and CDR2 are PRHDT and FYEKMQ (reference sequence). The CDR3 region is CASSLVGTPEKLFF. The CDR3 nucleotides read TGTGCCAGCAGCTTAGTCGGGACACCTGAAAAACTGTTTTTT.

The rearrangement links TRBV4-3 to TRBJ2-3; D not certain. The V end lost 2 bases, the J end lost 4 bases, and 16 bases lay between the germline ends. Germline assignment: CDR1 LGHNA and CDR2 YSLEER. The CDR3 loop spans 16 amino acids. The CDR3 DNA reads as TGCGCCAGCAGCCAACCTGATTTGGACCGGGCAGATACGCAGTATTTT. Residues: CASSQPDLDRADTQYF.

The V gene is TRBV12-3 or TRBV12-4, the J gene TRBJ1-5; D gene unclear. The CDR3 is 12 amino acids. The V end was cut by 7 bases, the J end by 5 bases, with 9 bases between. The CDR3 region is CASTVWDQPQHF. The CDR3 bases are TGTGCCAGCACGGTGTGGGATCAGCCCCAGCATTTT.

This rearrangement joins TRBV12-3 or TRBV12-4 to TRBJ2-7, with TRBD2 as a possible D gene (6 bases). Trimming stripped 3 bases from V and 5 bases from J, with 14 bases between. The CDR3 extends over 14 amino acids. CDR3 sequence (DNA): TGTGCCAGCAGTTTCGGCGGGGCCAAGGACGAGCAGTACTTC. This sequence encodes CASSFGGAKDEQYF.

The chain joins TRBV7-8 to TRBJ2-3; the match to TRBD2 covers 8 bases. Germline values: CDR1 SGHVS, CDR2 FQNEAQ. There are 16 residues in the CDR3. V dropped 5 bases and J dropped 5; count of bases not matched to a gene: 12. This CDR3 reads CASSARLAPVEDTQYF. In nucleotides, the CDR3 is TGTGCCAGCAGCGCCCGACTAGCGCCGGTCGAAGATACGCAGTATTTT.